These T cell receptor beta chains were read from a single sample in a study of blood T cells in healthy people across ages. Using its own MiXCR run on the 5' RACE reads, TCRdb lists one record per CDR3 protein. Of 1.5 million to 2 million distinct CDR3 sequences listed, approximately 32% are singletons. What was sequenced was blood. Receptors were obtained from a woman in her 30s in good health. The CDR3 runs from the conserved cysteine through the conserved F or W. A D gene is named only where the DNA matches it firmly. Expanded clones get a size class; other rows say once, few or many, or leave the size out.

size,J,D,V,DNA,CDR3
few,TRBJ1-5,TRBD1,TRBV12-3/TRBV12-4,TGTGCCAGCAGTTTAAACGGGCCAGGGGGTACCCCCCAGCATTTT,CASSLNGPGGTPQHF
-,TRBJ2-7,-,TRBV20-1,TGCAGTGCCAGAGATTTCCGGGCCTACGAGCAGGACTTC,CSARDFRAYEQDF
-,TRBJ2-2,-,TRBV27,TGTGCCAGCAGCTTTTTATCCACCGGGGGGCTGTTTTTT,CASSFLSTGGLFF
-,TRBJ1-2,TRBD1,TRBV11-2,TGTGCCAGCAGCTCTACTCGGACAGGGCTTTTAGGCTACACCTTC,CASSSTRTGLLGYTF
many,TRBJ1-5,-,TRBV18,TGTGCCAGCAGCCCCAGTAGCAATCAGCCCCAGCATTTT,CASSPSSNQPQHF
-,TRBJ1-2,-,TRBV6-1,TGTGCCAGCAGTGAGCTTGCCGTGGGTCTTGGCTACACCTTC,CASSELAVGLGYTF
-,TRBJ1-6,TRBD1,TRBV6-5,TGTGCCAGCAGTTACTCGCAGGGGGCATCTTTCACCCTCCACTTT,CASSYSQGASFTLHF
-,TRBJ1-4,TRBD1,TRBV27,TGTGCCAGCAGCGGGACAGGGGACGAAAAACTGTTTTTT,CASSGTGDEKLFF
few,TRBJ2-1,TRBD2,TRBV5-5,TGTGCCAGCAGCACCTGGACTAGCGGGGGAGTGAATGAGCAGTTCTTC,CASSTWTSGGVNEQFF
once,TRBJ2-5,-,TRBV3-1,TGTGCCAGCAGCCAAGCCCTAGAGCAAGAGACCCAGTACTTC,CASSQALEQETQYF
many,TRBJ1-2,TRBD1,TRBV27,TGTGCCAGCAGTAGAGGACAGGGGCGAGTGGATGGCTACACCTTC,CASSRGQGRVDGYTF
-,TRBJ2-7,TRBD2,TRBV13,TGTGCCAGCAGCTTTAGTGAACTAGCGGGAGGGAGCTCCTACGAGCAGTACTTC,CASSFSELAGGSSYEQYF
-,TRBJ2-1,-,TRBV20-1,TGCAGTGTGGCCAGGGGGGCGGGGGTTTACAATGAGCAGTTCTTC,CSVARGAGVYNEQFF
many,TRBJ2-7,-,TRBV3-1,TGTGCCAGCAGCCAGAACAGGGCGTACGAGCAGTACTTC,CASSQNRAYEQYF
-,TRBJ2-7,TRBD2,TRBV27,TGTGCCAGCAGTGTGGGACTAGCGGGAAACTCCTACGAGCAGTACTTC,CASSVGLAGNSYEQYF
many,TRBJ2-3,-,TRBV29-1,TGCAGCGTTGAGGGGAACACAGATACGCAGTATTTT,CSVEGNTDTQYF
few,TRBJ1-2,TRBD1,TRBV6-5,TGTGCCAGCAGTTACTCGATTCCGCCCGCAGGGGGTAACTATGGCTACACCTTC,CASSYSIPPAGGNYGYTF
-,TRBJ1-1,-,TRBV6-1,TGTGCCAGCTACGACAGGACGAACACTGAAGCTTTCTTT,CASYDRTNTEAFF
-,TRBJ2-5,-,TRBV3-1,TGTGCCAGCAGCCAAGATAAGGGGCGCGGAGGGACCCAGTACTTC,CASSQDKGRGGTQYF
few,TRBJ2-1,TRBD1,TRBV5-1,TGCGCCAGTCCGGGACAGTCACACAATGAGCAGTTCTTC,CASPGQSHNEQFF
many,TRBJ2-3,TRBD2,TRBV7-2,TGTGCCAGCAGCTTAGCGGGACTAGTCACAGATACGCAGTATTTT,CASSLAGLVTDTQYF
-,TRBJ1-1,TRBD1,TRBV6-5,TGTGCCAGCAGTTCACCTCGGACAGGGATAACTGAAGCTTTCTTT,CASSSPRTGITEAFF
-,TRBJ2-2,-,TRBV29-1,TGCAGCGTCCACCGGGGGCTGGGCGGGGAGCTGTTTTTT,CSVHRGLGGELFF
-,TRBJ1-2,-,TRBV12-3/TRBV12-4,TGTGCCAGCACCCTAGCTTCGTTCTATGGCTACACCTTC,CASTLASFYGYTF
-,TRBJ2-1,TRBD2,TRBV7-8,TGTGCCAGCACCCCTAGCGGGGTCTACAATGAGCAGTTCTTC,CASTPSGVYNEQFF
-,TRBJ2-5,-,TRBV18,TGTGCCAGCTCACCCGGACGCCAGGGGTACCAAGAGACCCAGTACTTC,CASSPGRQGYQETQYF
few,TRBJ2-7,TRBD2,TRBV9,TGTGCCAGCAGAGCTAGCGGGGGAGGGGAGCAGTACTTC,CASRASGGGEQYF
many,TRBJ2-7,TRBD1,TRBV10-3,TGTGCCATCAGTTCCGGGACAGGAGACTACTACGAGCAGTACTTC,CAISSGTGDYYEQYF
-,TRBJ2-3,-,TRBV2,TGTGCCAGCATCGTAGCATCCGATACGCGGTATTTT,CASIVASDTRYF
few,TRBJ1-6,-,TRBV5-1,TGCGCCAGCAGCTTGGCCCTAGGTGGGGCCCTCCACTTT,CASSLALGGALHF
-,TRBJ1-2,-,TRBV20-1,TGCAGTGCTAGGGGCAGGATGGACCTCTATGGCTACACCTTC,CSARGRMDLYGYTF
few,TRBJ2-7,-,TRBV5-1,TGCGCCAGCAGTCAAACCCGAGATAGTATATACGAGCAGTACTTC,CASSQTRDSIYEQYF
-,TRBJ2-5,-,TRBV20-1,TGCAGTGCTAGGGCCTATGACGGGACCCAGTACTTC,CSARAYDGTQYF
many,TRBJ2-1,-,TRBV29-1,TGCAGCTTTAGCCCCCCGACAGGGAGGGCCTACAATGAGCAGTTCTTC,CSFSPPTGRAYNEQFF
-,TRBJ2-5,TRBD2,TRBV2,TGTGCCAGCAGTGCTACTAGCGAGACTTTCTGGCGGGAGACCCAGTACTTC,CASSATSETFWRETQYF
-,TRBJ2-2,-,TRBV3-1,TGTGCCAGCAGCCACAGTTCGAACACCGGGGAGCTGTTTTTT,CASSHSSNTGELFF
-,TRBJ2-1,-,TRBV5-4,TGTGCCAGCAGCAATCCTACCCTTTACAATGAGCAGTTCTTC,CASSNPTLYNEQFF
-,TRBJ2-7,-,TRBV9,TGTGCCAGCAGCGTAGGCCAAAAAGGGTACGAGCAGTACTTC,CASSVGQKGYEQYF
-,TRBJ2-6,-,TRBV7-9,TGTGCCAGCAGCGGCACGGCTGAGGCCAACGTCCTGACTTTC,CASSGTAEANVLTF
few,TRBJ1-1,-,TRBV12-3/TRBV12-4,TGTGCCAGCAGCGCCGTCCGCTGGGCTGAAGCTTTCTTT,CASSAVRWAEAFF
-,TRBJ1-1,-,TRBV6-1,TGTGCCAGCAGCACCGTGGGGGCAGGCACTGAAGCTTTCTTT,CASSTVGAGTEAFF
-,TRBJ1-4,-,TRBV20-1,TGCAGTGCTCCGCTCCGGGGAACTAATGAAAAACTGTTTTTT,CSAPLRGTNEKLFF
few,TRBJ1-1,-,TRBV20-1,TGCAGTGCGCTCTCCCCGGGGAACACTGAAGCTTTCTTT,CSALSPGNTEAFF
few,TRBJ2-7,TRBD2,TRBV12-3/TRBV12-4,TGTGCCAGCAGTCACTCGGGGCGGGAGAGTTCCTACGAGCAGTACTTC,CASSHSGRESSYEQYF
-,TRBJ1-6,-,TRBV20-1,TGCAGTGCTAGGCAGCGCCTATATAATTCACCCCTCCACTTT,CSARQRLYNSPLHF
-,TRBJ2-3,TRBD2,TRBV15,TGTGCCACCAGCTTTAGCGGGGGGGCAAATACGCAGTATTTT,CATSFSGGANTQYF
few,TRBJ2-7,-,TRBV15,TGTGCCACCAGCAGAGTCCAGGACATAGCCTACGAGCAGTACTTC,CATSRVQDIAYEQYF
-,TRBJ2-3,-,TRBV30,TGTGCCTGGAGTGTAGGTCGCACAGGTACGCAGTATTTT,CAWSVGRTGTQYF
few,TRBJ1-1,TRBD1,TRBV12-3/TRBV12-4,TGTGCCAGCAGTACCCAGGGGGGTACTGAAGCTTTCTTT,CASSTQGGTEAFF
-,TRBJ2-7,-,TRBV7-9,TGTGCCAGCAGCTTCTGGGGGGTCAACGAGCAGTACTTC,CASSFWGVNEQYF
few,TRBJ2-3,-,TRBV27,TGTGCCAGCAGTTTATCGGGACATCCTAGCACAGATACGCAGTATTTT,CASSLSGHPSTDTQYF